This is a list of T cell receptor beta chains from one sample in a study of T cell repertoires in cytomegalovirus infection. TCRdb re-derived calls from the reads in MiXCR, one entry per CDR3 protein. The sample lists approximately 500,000 distinct CDR3 sequences, about 15% occurring once. Specimen: CD8+ T cells from PBMCs. The source is a human donor in good health (CMV status not recorded). Some clones in this sample may be carry-over from other donors' samples. CDR3s include the opening cysteine and the closing phenylalanine or tryptophan.

v_gene: TRBV7-8
j_gene: TRBJ1-1
CDR3aa: CASSQRRGANTEAFF

v_gene: TRBV20-1
j_gene: TRBJ2-7
CDR3aa: CSARRQDRSSYEQYF

v_gene: TRBV4-1
j_gene: TRBJ2-7
CDR3aa: CASSRDPSGPYEQYF

v_gene: TRBV27
j_gene: TRBJ1-4
CDR3aa: CASRVGGANEKLFF

v_gene: TRBV27
j_gene: TRBJ2-3
CDR3aa: CASSRGVSSTDTQYF

v_gene: TRBV7-3
j_gene: TRBJ1-5
CDR3aa: CASSLTGGGDQPQHF

v_gene: TRBV6-5
j_gene: TRBJ2-3
CDR3aa: CASTKGGYTDTQYF

v_gene: TRBV12-3/TRBV12-4
j_gene: TRBJ2-1
CDR3aa: CASMGGDLTHYNEQFF

v_gene: TRBV19
j_gene: TRBJ2-1
CDR3aa: CASSIERSPYNEQFF

v_gene: TRBV4-3
j_gene: TRBJ2-7
CDR3aa: CASSQDFAVEQYF

v_gene: TRBV7-7
j_gene: TRBJ2-3
CDR3aa: CASSLSDRGYRRSSTDTQYF

v_gene: TRBV20-1
j_gene: TRBJ2-7
CDR3aa: CSARIVDRGHEQYF

v_gene: TRBV27
j_gene: TRBJ2-5
CDR3aa: CASSLHGEGETQYF